This T cell receptor beta chain derives from a study of T cell responses to AZD1222 COVID-19 vaccine. Study conclusions and caveats: The number of AZD1222 recipients seropositive at baseline was only six. Researchers report vaccine-associated CD4 TCRs spanning spike, with dominance at 160-218 and 743-854. It should be noted that donors were predominantly white British and more often female, and clonal diversity was possibly underestimated.

Repertoires were generated with immunoSEQ multiplex PCR, while TCRdb's copy carries only in-frame clones and drops some. There are about 150,000 clones in the sample; approximately 90% occur only once, and under 3.5% lies in the top ten. As to this clone: Its antigen is currently unknown.

Sequenced here: peripheral blood, sampled on day 0 of MenACWY control vaccination. The receptor's source is an adult in good health.

The CDR3 bases are TGTGCCTGGGGCAGGGGTGTAGAGGTAACTGAAGCTTTCTTT. Protein product: CAWGRGVEVTEAFF. The rearrangement joins TRBV30 to TRBJ1-1, with a weak D call TRBD1 (6 bases). The germline V gene encodes CDR1 GTSNPN and CDR2 SVGIG (reference sequence). V lost 5 bases and J 5 bases, leaving 18 bases between the germline ends. The CDR3 sequence is 14 residues long.